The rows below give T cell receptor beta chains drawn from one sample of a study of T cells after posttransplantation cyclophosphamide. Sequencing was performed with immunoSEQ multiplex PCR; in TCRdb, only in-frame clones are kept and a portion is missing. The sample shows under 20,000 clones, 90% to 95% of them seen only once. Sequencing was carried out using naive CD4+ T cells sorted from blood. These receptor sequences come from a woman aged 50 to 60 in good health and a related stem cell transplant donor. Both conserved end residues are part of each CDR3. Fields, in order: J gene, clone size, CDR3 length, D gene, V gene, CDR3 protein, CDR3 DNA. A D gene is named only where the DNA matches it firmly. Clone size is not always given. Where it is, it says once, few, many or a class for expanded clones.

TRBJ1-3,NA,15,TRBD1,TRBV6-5,CASSSGGFSGNTIYF,TGTGCCAGCAGTTCAGGGGGTTTCTCTGGAAACACCATATATTTT
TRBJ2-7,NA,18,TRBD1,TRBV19,CASSIRGRDRESSYEQYF,TGTGCCAGTAGTATAAGGGGTCGGGACAGGGAGAGCTCCTACGAGCAGTACTTC
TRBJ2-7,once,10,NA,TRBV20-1,CSASENEQYF,TGCAGTGCTAGCGAGAACGAGCAGTACTTC
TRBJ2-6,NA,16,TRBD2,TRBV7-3,CASTSAGGPGANVLTF,TGTGCCAGCACCTCCGCGGGGGGCCCAGGGGCCAACGTCCTGACTTTC
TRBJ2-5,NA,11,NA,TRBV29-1,CSVEYVETQYF,TGCAGCGTTGAATATGTAGAGACCCAGTACTTC
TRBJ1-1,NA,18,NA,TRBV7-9,CASSFLGHMTGVNTEAFF,TGTGCCAGCAGCTTTCTCGGCCATATGACAGGCGTGAACACTGAAGCTTTCTTT
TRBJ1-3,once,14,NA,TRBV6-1,CARGVGESGNTIYF,TGTGCCAGAGGGGTGGGTGAGTCTGGAAACACCATATATTTT
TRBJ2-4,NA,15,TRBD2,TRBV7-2,CASSLEIAGGRIQYF,TGTGCCAGCAGCTTAGAAATAGCGGGAGGACGGATTCAGTACTTC
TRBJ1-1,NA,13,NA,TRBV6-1,CASTQSLNTEAFF,TGTGCCAGCACACAGAGTTTGAACACTGAAGCTTTCTTT
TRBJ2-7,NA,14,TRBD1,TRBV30,CAWATDRGPYEQYF,TGTGCCTGGGCAACGGACAGGGGGCCCTACGAGCAGTACTTC
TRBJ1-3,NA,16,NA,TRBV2,CASRKDSHLSGNTIYF,TGTGCCAGCAGGAAGGACAGTCACCTCTCTGGAAACACCATATATTTT
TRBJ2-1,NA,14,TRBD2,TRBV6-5,CASSNREGPHEQFF,TGTGCCAGCAGTAACCGGGAGGGCCCCCATGAGCAGTTCTTC
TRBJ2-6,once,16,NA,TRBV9,CASSVAHLAGANVLTF,TGTGCCAGCAGCGTAGCGCATTTAGCTGGGGCCAACGTCCTGACTTTC